This T cell receptor beta chain was sequenced during a study of shared clonotypes between healthy human individuals. General study points: At large depth, rarefaction still showed sorted-subset sequencing to be incomplete. Non-shared clonotypes showed lower generation probabilities than clonotypes common to all four donors.

Some clones are missing from TCRdb's copy, which holds only in-frame ones; the method was immunoSEQ multiplex PCR. The data hold about 2,500,000 clones, with 90% to 95% observed a single time. In the CD4+ fraction, cells were divided into CD45RA+ naive and CD45RA-negative memory subsets. Germline CDR1 and CDR2: SNHLY and FYNNEI. This CDR3 has 15 residues. A remark on this clone: The antigen is unknown. The junction departs from the called germline gene at one end, perhaps through a read error.

The chain recombines TRBV2 with TRBJ2-2; TRBD1 is a possible D gene (5 bases). This TCR was recovered from a man younger than 30 in good health. Input material: naive CD4+ T cells sorted from blood. Specified subset: CD45RA+ positively selected. For the CDR3, the DNA is TGTGCCAGCACTGAAGACAGAAAGAACACCGGGGAGCTGTTTTTT. It encodes CASTEDRKNTGELFF.